The next 29 T cell receptor beta chains were all read from a single sample in a study of blood T cells in healthy people across ages. Combining a sample-barcoded 5' primer with a J-beta primer mix, a second PCR ran for about 7 to 12 cycles. TCRdb fed the 5' RACE reads into MiXCR, producing one record per CDR3 protein. The table lists approximately 900,000 distinct CDR3 sequences, roughly 28% of them singletons. The sample also formed part of further work on T cells of mothers and their children.

What was sequenced was blood. Receptors originate from a woman aged 40-49 years in good health.

This clonotype was counted between two and nine times. V and J are TRBV5-1 and TRBJ1-1, with D possibly being TRBD1 (5 bases). The CDR3 is 16 residues long. V lost 3 bases and J 0 bases, leaving 15 bases between the germline ends. Germline assignment: CDR1 SGHRS and CDR2 YFSETQ. The CDR3 sequence is CASSWEGDAMNTEAFF. CDR3 sequence (DNA): TGCGCCAGCAGCTGGGAAGGGGACGCCATGAACACTGAAGCTTTCTTT.

The V and J genes are TRBV24-1 and TRBJ2-3, with D perhaps matching TRBD1 or TRBD2 (5 bases each). The V gene lost 3 bases and the J gene lost 6 bases, with 9 bases spanning the gap. Germline CDR1 reads KGHDR; CDR2 reads SFDVKD. This CDR3 region has 13 residues. The CDR3 here is CATSDGTEDTQYF. The CDR3, as DNA: TGTGCCACCAGTGATGGGACGGAGGATACGCAGTATTTT.

This clonotype was seen only a few times. The chain employs TRBV7-3 and TRBJ2-3; maybe TRBD2 (5 bases). This CDR3 has 12 amino acids. Trimming shortened V by 4 bases and J by 8 bases, and 10 bases separated the two germline ends. Germline-derived CDR1 and CDR2 are SGHTA and FQGTGA. Here the CDR3 DNA reads TGTGCCAGCAGCTCAGCGGAAGGTACGCAGTATTTT. Encoded protein: CASSSAEGTQYF.

This clonotype has a handful of counts. One end of the junction varies from germline; a read error may be responsible. CDR3 residues: CSVEDRPDYGHTF. CDR3 DNA: TGCAGCGTTGAGGACCGGCCCGACTATGGCCACACCTTC. This chain joins TRBV29-1 and TRBJ1-2; D uncertain. Germline CDR1 reads SQVTM; CDR2 reads ANQGSEA. The CDR3 sequence is 13 residues long.

This clonotype was counted only a few times. This chain connects TRBV20-1 to TRBJ1-2; 9 positions agree with TRBD1. The CDR3 is 13 residues long. With V trimmed by 3 bases and J by 10 bases, 9 bases remained unmatched. Germline loops: CDR1 DFQATT, CDR2 SNEGSKA (reference sequence). DNA for the CDR3: TGCAGTGCTAGGTACGACAGGGGGATCGACTACACCTTC. The encoded protein is CSARYDRGIDYTF.

The rearrangement uses TRBV7-9 and TRBJ1-2; 10 positions match TRBD1. J gave up 2 bases and V 2 bases, and 5 bases lay outside the gene matches. The CDR3 has 16 amino acids. Germline CDR1 is SEHNR and CDR2 is FQNEAQ (reference sequence). CDR3 in amino acids: CASSLIGQGGNYGYTF. For the CDR3, the DNA is TGTGCCAGCAGCTTAATAGGACAGGGGGGGAACTATGGCTACACCTTC.

This clonotype was seen only a few times. The chain has TRBV7-3 and TRBJ2-1; 8 bases are shared with TRBD2. Germline V gene data show CDR1 as SGHTA and CDR2 as FQGTGA. Unmatched junction bases numbered 6, after V lost 5 bases and J lost 0 bases. The CDR3 runs 16 residues. The CDR3 DNA reads as TGTGCCAGCAGCCCAACCGGGACTAGCTCCTACAATGAGCAGTTCTTC. The encoded protein is CASSPTGTSSYNEQFF.

This clonotype was seen more than once but under ten times. This chain links TRBV7-2 with TRBJ2-3; maybe TRBD2 (6 bases). Trimming took 2 bases from V and 4 from J, leaving 7 bases between them. Germline V lookup: CDR1 SGHTA, CDR2 FQGNSA. This CDR3 region has 13 residues. The CDR3 bases are TGTGCCAGCAGCTTATTAGCGGCAGATACGCAGTATTTT. Its protein is CASSLLAADTQYF.

Worth noting for this clonotype: A much larger clone lies one base from this, so it may be a read error. This chain uses TRBV7-4 with TRBJ2-4; D uncertain. Germline V gene data show CDR1 as SGHVT and CDR2 as SQSDAQ. The CDR3 is 14 amino acids. The CDR3 protein is CANSFAWERDIQYF. CDR3 DNA: TGTGCCAACAGCTTCGCGTGGGAACGGGACATTCAGTACTTC. Full variable domain (missing parts from reference TRBV7-4 and TRBJ2-4): GAGVSQSPRYKVAKRGRDVALRCDSISGHVTLYWYRQTLGQGSEVLTYSQSDAQRDKSGRPSGRFSAERPERSVSTLKIQRTEQGDSAVYLCANSFAWERDIQYFGAGTRLSVL.

The CDR3 nucleotides are TGTGCCAGCAGCCAAGATATCAGGGGTCGCCATCTTGGAAATTCACCCCTCCACTTT. As protein: CASSQDIRGRHLGNSPLHF. This chain connects TRBV4-2 to TRBJ1-6, with TRBD1 as a possible D gene (6 bases). Between the trimmed V and J ends, which lost 0 bases and 7 bases, there was a span of 22 bases. Looked up from germline, CDR1 is LGHNA and CDR2 is YNFKEQ. This CDR3 region has 19 residues.

This clonotype was seen many times. The CDR3 reads CSVDGTGPYEQYF. CDR3 DNA: TGCAGCGTTGATGGGACAGGACCCTACGAGCAGTACTTC. V is TRBV29-1 and J is TRBJ2-7; 8 nucleotides match TRBD1. The CDR3 extends over 13 amino acids. The V segment lost 3 bases and the J segment 2 bases; nucleotides outside the gene matches: 3. Looked up from germline, CDR1 is SQVTM and CDR2 is ANQGSEA.

This clonotype was observed at least ten times. The chain uses TRBV5-1 and TRBJ2-7, with D perhaps matching TRBD1 (6 bases). The CDR3 length is 14 residues. Germline V lookup: CDR1 SGHRS, CDR2 YFSETQ. V dropped 4 bases and J dropped 2 bases, with 13 bases sitting between them. CDR3 protein: CASSEQGSPYEQYF. In nucleotides, the CDR3 is TGCGCCAGCAGCGAACAGGGTAGCCCCTACGAGCAGTACTTC.

The sample holds many counts of this clonotype. The chain combines TRBV20-1 with TRBJ2-7; 10 positions agree with TRBD2. Trimming removed 2 bases from V and 2 bases from J; junction bases left unmatched: 3. Germline assignment: CDR1 DFQATT and CDR2 SNEGSKA (reference sequence). The CDR3 covers 14 residues. The CDR3 spells CSARKSGGAYEQYF. CDR3 bases: TGCAGTGCTAGAAAAAGCGGGGGGGCCTACGAGCAGTACTTC.

This clonotype turned up a few times. Possible read error: a much larger clone is one base away. The chain combines TRBV29-1 with TRBJ2-4, with 7 bases identical to TRBD1. Trimming cost V 3 bases and J 13 bases; bases outside gene matches: 15. Germline values: CDR1 SQVTM, CDR2 ANQGSEA. CDR3 length: 14 amino acids. DNA of the CDR3: TGCAGCGTTGAGGGTACGGGACAGTACAATGAGCAGTACTTC. This gives the protein CSVEGTGQYNEQYF.

In its sample, this clonotype was seen many times. J is TRBJ2-7 and V is TRBV7-6; TRBD1 matches at 7 bases. The CDR3 contains 13 residues. Germline CDR1 is SGHVS and CDR2 is FNYEAQ. V trimming: 4 bases; J trimming: 6 bases; junction bases outside the gene matches: 6. The CDR3 DNA is TGTGCCAGCAGCTCGGGACAGCTACCCGAGCAGTACTTC. Its protein is CASSSGQLPEQYF.

As to this clonotype: A clone one base away is much larger, so this may be a read error. The chain recombines TRBV24-1 with TRBJ2-5, with D possibly matching TRBD1 (6 bases). Germline CDR1 KGHDR, CDR2 SFDVKD. This CDR3 contains 13 residues. The CDR3 sequence is CATSRDNQGTQYF. The CDR3, as DNA: TGTGCCACCAGCCGGGACAACCAAGGGACCCAGTACTTC.

This clonotype showed up many times. The rearrangement links TRBV28 to TRBJ2-7, with 8 nucleotides matching TRBD2. The trim removed 10 bases at V and 2 bases at J, leaving 4 bases unmatched. This CDR3 has 12 residues. The germline V gene encodes CDR1 MDHEN and CDR2 SYDVKM. CDR3 DNA: TGTGCCACCTTCGGGGGGGCCTACGAGCAGTACTTC. Amino acid sequence: CATFGGAYEQYF.

The gene calls are TRBV7-2 and TRBJ1-4; 7 nucleotides agree with TRBD1. The J segment lost 5 bases and the V segment lost 7 bases, leaving 10 bases of the junction unmatched. Germline CDR1 reads SGHTA; CDR2 reads FQGNSA. The CDR3 sequence is 15 residues long. For the CDR3, the DNA is TGTGCCAGCACTATCGACAGGGCGGGCAATGAAAAACTGTTTTTT. The encoded protein is CASTIDRAGNEKLFF.

This clonotype has at least ten counts. V gene TRBV10-3 combines with J gene TRBJ1-1; D gene ambiguous. CDR3 length: 13 amino acids. V was shortened by 6 bases and J by 0 bases, with 8 bases between the two germline ends. Germline V gene sequence: CDR1 ENHRY, CDR2 SYGVKD. The CDR3 protein is CAIRETVNTEAFF. CDR3 bases: TGTGCCATCAGGGAAACAGTGAACACTGAAGCTTTCTTT.

Only a few counts were recorded for this clonotype. The chain recombines TRBV27 with TRBJ1-2; 7 nucleotides agree with TRBD1. V lost 0 bases and J lost 5; bases outside the gene matches: 6. Germline loops: CDR1 MNHEY, CDR2 SMNVEV (reference sequence). This CDR3 comprises 15 residues. The CDR3 sequence is CASSLSIGTAYGYTF. The DNA for the CDR3 is TGTGCCAGCAGTTTATCGATCGGGACAGCATATGGCTACACCTTC.

This clonotype was seen only a few times. This chain joins TRBV3-1 and TRBJ1-5; no reliable D call. From germline, CDR1 is LGHDT and CDR2 YNNKEL (reference sequence). V lost 1 base and J 4 bases, leaving 8 bases between the germline ends. This CDR3 has 14 residues. The CDR3 is CASSQGGTNQPQHF. As DNA, the CDR3 is TGTGCCAGCAGCCAAGGAGGTACAAATCAGCCCCAGCATTTT.

The chain joins TRBV20-1 to TRBJ1-1; D perhaps matches TRBD1 (5 bases). The CDR3 consists of 12 residues. Germline CDR1 DFQATT, CDR2 SNEGSKA (reference sequence). The DNA of the CDR3 is TGCAGACCCGGACATGGTGCCACTGAAGCTTTCTTT. Protein sequence: CRPGHGATEAFF.

This clonotype was seen more than once but under ten times. The chain is built from TRBV20-1 and TRBJ2-7; the match to TRBD1 covers 10 bases. The CDR3 totals 15 residues. V shed 8 bases, J shed 2 bases, and the junction held 12 bases outside the gene matches. Germline V CDR1 and CDR2: DFQATT, SNEGSKA (reference sequence). CDR3 protein: CSFGGTGARAYEQYF. The CDR3 DNA is TGCAGTTTTGGGGGGACAGGGGCGCGGGCCTACGAGCAGTACTTC.

This clonotype was counted at least ten times. The CDR3 nucleotides read TGTGCCATCAGTGAGACCGGGACAGCTTCCTACGAGCAGTACTTC. Encoded protein: CAISETGTASYEQYF. The genes are TRBV10-3 and TRBJ2-7; TRBD1 aligns across 7 bases. Germline CDR1 is ENHRY and CDR2 is SYGVKD. The V segment lost 2 bases and the J segment 1 base; nucleotides outside the gene matches: 5. CDR3 length: 15 residues.

The gene calls are TRBV7-6 and TRBJ2-4, with unresolved D. TRBJ2-7 explains the end of the DNA better; the J call may be wrong. The germline V gene encodes CDR1 SGHVS and CDR2 FNYEAQ. There are 13 residues in the CDR3. CDR3 sequence reads: CASSFAPAYEQYF. CDR3 DNA sequence: TGTGCCAGCAGCTTCGCGCCGGCCTACGAGCAGTACTTC.

The CDR3 DNA reads as TGTGCCACAGCACAGGGGAATGGCTACACCTTC. It encodes CATAQGNGYTF. The V gene is TRBV6-6, the J gene TRBJ1-2; 7 nucleotides match TRBD1. Germline CDR1 is MNHNY and CDR2 is SVGAGI (reference sequence). V gave up 10 bases and J gave up 6 bases; unmatched junction bases: 5. This CDR3 region has 11 residues.

The chain employs TRBV18 and TRBJ1-2; D unclear. Germline values: CDR1 KGHSH, CDR2 LQKENI. V shed 0 bases and J shed 5 bases, with 10 bases lying between them. This CDR3 is built from 14 residues. The CDR3 DNA reads as TGTGCCAGCTCACCACCGGTACAGACGTATGGCTACACCTTC. Encoded protein: CASSPPVQTYGYTF.

The chain is built from TRBV19 and TRBJ1-5; D may be TRBD1 (6 bases). CDR1 and CDR2 (germline): LNHDA, SQIVND (reference sequence). This CDR3 contains 13 residues. Here the CDR3 DNA reads TGTGGGGCATCAGGGGCGAGAAATCAGCCCCAGCATTTT. Translating it yields CGASGARNQPQHF. Full variable domain (outside the CDR3, taken from reference TRBV19 and TRBJ1-5): DGGITQSPKYLFRKEGQNVTLSCEQNLNHDAMYWYRQDPGQGLRLIYYSQIVNDFQKGDIAEGYSVSREKKESFPLTVTSAQKNPTAFYLCGASGARNQPQHFGDGTRLSIL.

The rearrangement links TRBV4-1 to TRBJ2-1; D call uncertain. Trimming cost V 4 bases and J 10 bases, with 29 bases left between them. This CDR3 comprises 18 residues. Per germline, CDR1 MGHRA and CDR2 YSYEKL. Here the CDR3 DNA reads TGCGCCAGCAGCCTCCAACCCACTGCGGCAGGTAATAACTACGAGCAGTTCTTC. This sequence encodes CASSLQPTAAGNNYEQFF.